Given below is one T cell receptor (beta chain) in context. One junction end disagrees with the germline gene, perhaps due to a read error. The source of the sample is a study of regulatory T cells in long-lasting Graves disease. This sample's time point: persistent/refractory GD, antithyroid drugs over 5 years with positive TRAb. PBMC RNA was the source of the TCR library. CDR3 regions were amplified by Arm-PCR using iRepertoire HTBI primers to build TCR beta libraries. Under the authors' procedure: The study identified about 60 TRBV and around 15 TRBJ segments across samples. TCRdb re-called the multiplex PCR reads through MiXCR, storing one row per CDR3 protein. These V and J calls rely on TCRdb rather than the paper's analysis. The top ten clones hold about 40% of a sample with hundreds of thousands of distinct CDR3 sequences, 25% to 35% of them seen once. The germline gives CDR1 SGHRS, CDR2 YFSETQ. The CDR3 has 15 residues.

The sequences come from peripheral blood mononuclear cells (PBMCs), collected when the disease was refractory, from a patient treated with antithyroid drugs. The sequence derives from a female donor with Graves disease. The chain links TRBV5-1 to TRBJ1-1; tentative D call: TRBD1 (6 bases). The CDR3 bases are TGTGCCAGCAGCCTAGAACAGGGTATGAACACTGAAGCTTTCTTT. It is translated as CASSLEQGMNTEAFF.